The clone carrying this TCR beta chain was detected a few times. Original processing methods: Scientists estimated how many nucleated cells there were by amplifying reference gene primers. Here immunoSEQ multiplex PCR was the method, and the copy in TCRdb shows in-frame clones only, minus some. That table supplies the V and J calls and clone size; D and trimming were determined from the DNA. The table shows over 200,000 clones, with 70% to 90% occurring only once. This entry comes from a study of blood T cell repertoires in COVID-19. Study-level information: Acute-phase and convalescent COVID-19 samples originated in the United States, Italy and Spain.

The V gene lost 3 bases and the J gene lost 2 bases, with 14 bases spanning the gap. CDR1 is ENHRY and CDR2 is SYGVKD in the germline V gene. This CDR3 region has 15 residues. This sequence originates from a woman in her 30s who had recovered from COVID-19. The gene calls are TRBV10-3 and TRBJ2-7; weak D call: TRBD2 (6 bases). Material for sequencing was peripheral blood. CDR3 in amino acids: CAISDPPGEPYEQYF. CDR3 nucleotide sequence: TGTGCCATCAGTGACCCACCGGGGGAACCCTACGAGCAGTACTTC.